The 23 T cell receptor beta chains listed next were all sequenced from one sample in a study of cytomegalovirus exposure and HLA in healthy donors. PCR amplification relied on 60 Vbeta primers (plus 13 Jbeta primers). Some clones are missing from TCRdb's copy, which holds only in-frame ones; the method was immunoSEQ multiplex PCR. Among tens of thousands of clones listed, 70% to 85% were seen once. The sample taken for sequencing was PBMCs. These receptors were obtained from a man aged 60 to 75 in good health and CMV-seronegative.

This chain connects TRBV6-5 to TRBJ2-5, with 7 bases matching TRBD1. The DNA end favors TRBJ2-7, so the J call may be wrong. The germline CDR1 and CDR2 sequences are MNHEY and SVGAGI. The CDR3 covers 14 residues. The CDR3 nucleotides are TGTGCCAGCAGAGAGGACAGGTCACGCTACGAGCAGTACTTC. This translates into CASREDRSRYEQYF.

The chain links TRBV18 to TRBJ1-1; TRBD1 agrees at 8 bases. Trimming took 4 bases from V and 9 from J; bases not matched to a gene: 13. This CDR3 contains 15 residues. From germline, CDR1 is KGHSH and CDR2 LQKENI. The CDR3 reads CASSLSTGERAQAFF. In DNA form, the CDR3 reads TGTGCCAGCTCACTTTCGACAGGGGAAAGAGCGCAAGCTTTCTTT.

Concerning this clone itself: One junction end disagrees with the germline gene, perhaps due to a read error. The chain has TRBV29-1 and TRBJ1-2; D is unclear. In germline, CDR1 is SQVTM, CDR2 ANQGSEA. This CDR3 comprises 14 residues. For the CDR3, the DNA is TGCAGCGTCCAACGAGGCGGAGGGCTCGGTGGCTACCCCTTC. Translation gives CSVQRGGGLGGYPF.

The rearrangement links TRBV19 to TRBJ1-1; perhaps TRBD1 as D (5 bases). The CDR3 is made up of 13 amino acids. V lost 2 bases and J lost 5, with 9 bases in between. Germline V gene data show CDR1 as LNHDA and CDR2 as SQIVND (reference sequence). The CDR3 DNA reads TGTGCCAGTAGTATAAGGGGCCGAACTGAAGCTTTCTTT. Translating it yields CASSIRGRTEAFF.

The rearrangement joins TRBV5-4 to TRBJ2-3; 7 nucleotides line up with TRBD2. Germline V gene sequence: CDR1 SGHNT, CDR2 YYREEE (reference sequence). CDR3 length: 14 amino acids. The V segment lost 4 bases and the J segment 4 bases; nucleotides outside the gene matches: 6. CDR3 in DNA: TGTGCCAGCAGCCCCCCTAGCGGCGCAGATACGCAGTATTTT. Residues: CASSPPSGADTQYF.

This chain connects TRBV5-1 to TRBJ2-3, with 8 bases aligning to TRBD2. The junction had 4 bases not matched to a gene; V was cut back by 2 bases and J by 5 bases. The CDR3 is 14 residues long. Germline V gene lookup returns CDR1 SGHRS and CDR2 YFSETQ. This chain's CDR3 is CASSLAGDGDTQYF. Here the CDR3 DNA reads TGCGCCAGCAGCTTAGCGGGAGACGGAGATACGCAGTATTTT.

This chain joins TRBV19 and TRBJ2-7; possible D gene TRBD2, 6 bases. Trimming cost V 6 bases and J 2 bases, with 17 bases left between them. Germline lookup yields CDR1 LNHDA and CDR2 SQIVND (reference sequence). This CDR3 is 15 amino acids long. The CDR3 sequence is CASSPSDGRTYEQYF. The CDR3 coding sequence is TGTGCCAGTAGCCCCTCGGATGGGAGGACCTACGAGCAGTACTTC.

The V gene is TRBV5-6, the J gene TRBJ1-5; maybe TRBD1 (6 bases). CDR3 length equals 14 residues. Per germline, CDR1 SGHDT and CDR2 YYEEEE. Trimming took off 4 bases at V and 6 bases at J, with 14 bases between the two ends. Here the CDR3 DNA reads TGTGCCAGCAGCCCCGGACAGCAAGGTCAGCCCCAGCATTTT. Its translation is CASSPGQQGQPQHF.

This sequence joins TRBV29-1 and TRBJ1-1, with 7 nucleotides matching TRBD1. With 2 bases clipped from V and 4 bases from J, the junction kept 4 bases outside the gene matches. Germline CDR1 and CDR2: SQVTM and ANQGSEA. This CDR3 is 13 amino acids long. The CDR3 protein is CSVEIRQGTEAFF. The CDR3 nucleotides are TGCAGCGTTGAAATACGACAGGGCACTGAAGCTTTCTTT. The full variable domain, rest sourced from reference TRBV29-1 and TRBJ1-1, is SAVISQKPSRDICQRGTSLTIQCQVDSQVTMMFWYRQQPGQSLTLIATANQGSEATYESGFVIDKFPISRPNLTFSTLTVSNMSPEDSSIYLCSVEIRQGTEAFFGQGTRLTVV.

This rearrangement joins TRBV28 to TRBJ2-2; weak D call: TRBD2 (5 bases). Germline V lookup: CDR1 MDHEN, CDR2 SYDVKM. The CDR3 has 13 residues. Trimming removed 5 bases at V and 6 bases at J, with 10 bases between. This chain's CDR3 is CASSLTGSGELFF. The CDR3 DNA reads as TGTGCCAGCAGTCTTACGGGGTCCGGGGAGCTGTTTTTT.

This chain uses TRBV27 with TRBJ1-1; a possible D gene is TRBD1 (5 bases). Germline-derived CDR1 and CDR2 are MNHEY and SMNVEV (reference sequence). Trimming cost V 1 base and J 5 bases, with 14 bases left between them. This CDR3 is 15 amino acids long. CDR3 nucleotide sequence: TGTGCCAGCAGTTTATGGGGGAAAGGAGGGACTGAAGCTTTCTTT. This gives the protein CASSLWGKGGTEAFF.

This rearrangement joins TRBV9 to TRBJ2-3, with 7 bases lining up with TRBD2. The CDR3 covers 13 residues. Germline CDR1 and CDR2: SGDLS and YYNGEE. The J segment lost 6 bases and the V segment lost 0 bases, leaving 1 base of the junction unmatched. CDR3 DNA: TGTGCCAGCAGCGTAGGGGAGGGGGATACGCAGTATTTT. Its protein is CASSVGEGDTQYF. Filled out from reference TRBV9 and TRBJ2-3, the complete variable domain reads DSGVTQTPKHLITATGQRVTLRCSPRSGDLSVYWYQQSLDQGLQFLIQYYNGEERAKGNILERFSAQQFPDLHSELNLSSLELGDSALYFCASSVGEGDTQYFGPGTRLTVL.

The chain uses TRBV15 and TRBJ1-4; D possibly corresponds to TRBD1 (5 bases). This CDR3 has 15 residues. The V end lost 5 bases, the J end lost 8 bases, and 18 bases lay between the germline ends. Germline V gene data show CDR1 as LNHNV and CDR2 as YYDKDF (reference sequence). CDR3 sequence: CATSYLGGKREKLFF. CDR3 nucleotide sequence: TGTGCCACCAGCTACTTGGGGGGGAAAAGGGAAAAACTGTTTTTT.

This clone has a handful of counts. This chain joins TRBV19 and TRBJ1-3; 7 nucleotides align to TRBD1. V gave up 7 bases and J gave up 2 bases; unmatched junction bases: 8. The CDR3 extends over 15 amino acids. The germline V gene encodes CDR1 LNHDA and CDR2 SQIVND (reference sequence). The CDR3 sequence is CASNPQDRAGNTIYF. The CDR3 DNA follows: TGTGCCAGTAACCCTCAAGACAGGGCTGGAAACACCATATATTTT.

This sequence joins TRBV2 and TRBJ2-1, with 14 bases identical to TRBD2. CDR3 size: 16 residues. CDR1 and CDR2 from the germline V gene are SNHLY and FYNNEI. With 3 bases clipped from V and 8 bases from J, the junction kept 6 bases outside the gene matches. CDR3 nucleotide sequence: TGTGCCAGCAGTGACTTGACTAGCGGGGGGGGCGATGAGCAGTTCTTC. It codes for CASSDLTSGGGDEQFF.

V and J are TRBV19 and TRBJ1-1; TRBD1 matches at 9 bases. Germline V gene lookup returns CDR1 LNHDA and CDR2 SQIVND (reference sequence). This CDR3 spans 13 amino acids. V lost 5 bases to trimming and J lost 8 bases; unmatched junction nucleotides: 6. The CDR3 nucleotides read TGTGCCAGTAGTCCCTCTGGACAGGGGGAAGCTTTCTTT. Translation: CASSPSGQGEAFF.

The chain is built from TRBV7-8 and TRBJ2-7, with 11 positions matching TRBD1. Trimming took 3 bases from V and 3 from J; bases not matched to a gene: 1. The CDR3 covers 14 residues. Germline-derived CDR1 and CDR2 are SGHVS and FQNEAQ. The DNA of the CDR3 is TGTGCCAGCAGCTTGGACAGGGGGCACTACGAGCAGTACTTC. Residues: CASSLDRGHYEQYF.

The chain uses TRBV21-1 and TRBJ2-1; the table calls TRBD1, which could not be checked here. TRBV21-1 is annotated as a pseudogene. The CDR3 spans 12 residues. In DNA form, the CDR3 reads TGTGCCAGCCAGACCACAGGGGATGAGCAGTTCTTC. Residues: CASQTTGDEQFF.

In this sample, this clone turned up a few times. The chain's CDR3 is CASRTQDRQETQYF. The DNA for the CDR3 is TGTGCCAGCAGAACCCAGGACAGGCAAGAGACCCAGTACTTC. The chain combines TRBV7-2 with TRBJ2-5; 7 bases are shared with TRBD1. V was clipped by 6 bases and J by 2 bases; unmatched bases: 6. Germline-derived CDR1 and CDR2 are SGHTA and FQGNSA. This CDR3 comprises 14 residues.

CDR3 coding DNA: TGCAGCGTTACACAGTCGGATGGCTACACCTTC. It codes for CSVTQSDGYTF. This sequence joins TRBV29-1 and TRBJ1-2, with D unclear. Germline V gene data show CDR1 as SQVTM and CDR2 as ANQGSEA. Between the trimmed V and J ends, which lost 5 bases and 6 bases, there was a span of 10 bases. The CDR3 sequence is 11 residues long.

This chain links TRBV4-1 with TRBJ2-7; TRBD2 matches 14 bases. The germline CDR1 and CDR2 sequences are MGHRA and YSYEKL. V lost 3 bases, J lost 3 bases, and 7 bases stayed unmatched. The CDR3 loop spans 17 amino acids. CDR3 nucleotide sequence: TGCGCCAGCAGCCACGGGACTAGCGGGAGTGCAGGCTACGAGCAGTACTTC. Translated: CASSHGTSGSAGYEQYF.

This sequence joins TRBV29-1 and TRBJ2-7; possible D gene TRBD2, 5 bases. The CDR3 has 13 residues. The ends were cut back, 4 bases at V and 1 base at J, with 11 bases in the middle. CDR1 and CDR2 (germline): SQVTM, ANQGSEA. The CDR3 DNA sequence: TGCAGCGTTGGGCCTAGCAGTTCCTACGAGCAGTACTTC. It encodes CSVGPSSSYEQYF.

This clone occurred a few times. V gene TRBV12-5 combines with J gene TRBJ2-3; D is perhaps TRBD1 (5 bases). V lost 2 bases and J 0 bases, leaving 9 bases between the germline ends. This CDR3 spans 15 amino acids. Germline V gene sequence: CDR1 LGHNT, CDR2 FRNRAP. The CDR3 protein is CASGLLTVSTDTQYF. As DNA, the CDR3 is TGTGCTAGTGGTTTGTTGACAGTGAGCACAGATACGCAGTATTTT.